This TCR beta chain was observed in a study of blood T cells in healthy people across ages. General study points: Unsorted PBMCs ruled out conclusive naive versus antigen-experienced comparison. More naive CD4+ cells and higher diversity were found in long-lived than in aged donors.

Primed by a sample-barcoded 5' primer and a J-beta primer mix, a second PCR proceeded for about 7 to 12 cycles. TCRdb itself ran the 5' RACE reads through MiXCR, one entry per CDR3 protein. The sample has 650,000 to 800,000 distinct CDR3 sequences, about 42% seen once; the top ten hold approximately 19%. The donors, healthy Caucasians from Russia, were aged about 6 to 95. Per-sample yields of isolated PBMCs were at least 6 million. Note on this clonotype: Antigen unknown.

From germline, CDR1 is SGHTA and CDR2 FQGNSA. V lost 3 bases, J lost 11 bases, and 16 bases lay in between. The CDR3 is 13 amino acids. What was sequenced was blood. The clonotype was recovered from a man aged 60 to 75 in good health. The V call is TRBV7-2, the J call TRBJ2-5; D is perhaps TRBD1 (5 bases). CDR3 DNA sequence: TGTGCCAGCAGCTTTTCCCAGGGCAAGGAGCAGTACTTC. This translates into CASSFSQGKEQYF.